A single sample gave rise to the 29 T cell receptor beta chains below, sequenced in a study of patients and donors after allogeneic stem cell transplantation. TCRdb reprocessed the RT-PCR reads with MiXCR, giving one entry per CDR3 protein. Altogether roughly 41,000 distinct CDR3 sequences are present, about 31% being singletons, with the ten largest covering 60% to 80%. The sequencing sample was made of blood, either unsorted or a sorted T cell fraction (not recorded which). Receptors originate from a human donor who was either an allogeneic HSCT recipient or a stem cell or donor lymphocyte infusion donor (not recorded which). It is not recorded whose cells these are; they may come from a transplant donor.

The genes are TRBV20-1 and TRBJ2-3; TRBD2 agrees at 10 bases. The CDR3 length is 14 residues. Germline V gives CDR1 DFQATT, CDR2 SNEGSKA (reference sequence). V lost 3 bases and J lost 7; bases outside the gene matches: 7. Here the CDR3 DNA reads TGCAGTGCTAGGAGACCTAGCGGGAGATATACGCAGTATTTT. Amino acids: CSARRPSGRYTQYF.

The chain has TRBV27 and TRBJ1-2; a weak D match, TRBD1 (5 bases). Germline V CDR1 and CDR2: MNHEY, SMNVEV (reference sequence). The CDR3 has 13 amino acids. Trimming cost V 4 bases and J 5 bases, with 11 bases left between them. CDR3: CASSSPGGYGYTF. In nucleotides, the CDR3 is TGTGCCAGCAGTTCCCCGGGGGGGTATGGCTACACCTTC.

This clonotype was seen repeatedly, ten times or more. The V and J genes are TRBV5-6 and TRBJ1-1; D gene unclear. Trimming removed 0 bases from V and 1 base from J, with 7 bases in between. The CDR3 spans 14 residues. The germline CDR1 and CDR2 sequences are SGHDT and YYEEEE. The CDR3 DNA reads TGTGCCAGCAGCTTGGGGCGGAGGAACACTGAAGCTTTCTTT. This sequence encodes CASSLGRRNTEAFF.

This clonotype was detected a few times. CDR3 region: CSTPLAKNIQYF. The DNA for the CDR3 is TGCAGTACCCCCTTAGCCAAAAACATTCAGTACTTC. J is TRBJ2-4 and V is TRBV20-1; D remains ambiguous. CDR3 length equals 12 residues. CDR1 DFQATT and CDR2 SNEGSKA come from the germline V gene (reference sequence). The ends were cut back, 8 bases at V and 0 bases at J, with 8 bases in the middle.

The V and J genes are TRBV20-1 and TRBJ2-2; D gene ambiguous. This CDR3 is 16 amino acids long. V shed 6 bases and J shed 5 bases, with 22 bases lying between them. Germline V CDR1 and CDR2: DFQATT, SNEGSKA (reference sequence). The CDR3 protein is CSAPHPSREPTGELFF. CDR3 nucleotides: TGCAGTGCGCCCCACCCCAGCCGTGAGCCAACCGGGGAGCTGTTTTTT.

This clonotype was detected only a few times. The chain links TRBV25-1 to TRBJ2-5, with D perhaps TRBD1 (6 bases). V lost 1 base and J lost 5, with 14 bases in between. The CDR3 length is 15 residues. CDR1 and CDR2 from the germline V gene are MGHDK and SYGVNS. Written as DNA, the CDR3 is TGTGCCAGCAGTGAATGGGACACCGTTGGCGAGACCCAGTACTTC. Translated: CASSEWDTVGETQYF.

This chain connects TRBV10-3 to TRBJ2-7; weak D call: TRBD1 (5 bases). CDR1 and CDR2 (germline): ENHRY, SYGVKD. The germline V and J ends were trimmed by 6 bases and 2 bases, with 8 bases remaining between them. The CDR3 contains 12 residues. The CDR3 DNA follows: TGTGCCATCAGAAGACAGACCTACGAGCAGTACTTC. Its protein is CAIRRQTYEQYF.

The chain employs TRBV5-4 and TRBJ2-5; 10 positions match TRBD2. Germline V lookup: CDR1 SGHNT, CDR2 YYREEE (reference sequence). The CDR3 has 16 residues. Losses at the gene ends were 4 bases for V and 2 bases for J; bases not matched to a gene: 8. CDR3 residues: CASSLRTSGPQETQYF. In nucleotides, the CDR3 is TGTGCCAGCAGCCTTAGGACTAGCGGACCACAAGAGACCCAGTACTTC.

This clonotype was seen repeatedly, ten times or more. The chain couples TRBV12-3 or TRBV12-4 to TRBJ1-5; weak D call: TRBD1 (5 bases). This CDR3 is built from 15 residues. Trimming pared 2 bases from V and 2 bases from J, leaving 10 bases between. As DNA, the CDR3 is TGTGCCAGCAGTTTAAGAGGGGTAGGCAATCAGCCCCAGCATTTT. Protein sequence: CASSLRGVGNQPQHF.

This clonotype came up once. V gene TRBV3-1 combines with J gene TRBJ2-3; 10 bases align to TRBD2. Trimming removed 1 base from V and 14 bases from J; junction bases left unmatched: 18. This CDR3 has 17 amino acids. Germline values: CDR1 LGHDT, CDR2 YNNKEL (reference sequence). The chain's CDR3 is CASSQGSSGRAKPQTYF. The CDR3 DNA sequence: TGTGCCAGCAGCCAAGGTTCGAGCGGGAGGGCAAAGCCCCAAACGTATTTT.

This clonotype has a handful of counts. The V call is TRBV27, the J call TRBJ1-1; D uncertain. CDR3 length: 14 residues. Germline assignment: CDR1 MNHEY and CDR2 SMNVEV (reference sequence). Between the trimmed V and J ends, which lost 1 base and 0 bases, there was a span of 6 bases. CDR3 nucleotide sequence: TGTGCCAGCAGTTTATATGGGGTGAACACTGAAGCTTTCTTT. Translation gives CASSLYGVNTEAFF.

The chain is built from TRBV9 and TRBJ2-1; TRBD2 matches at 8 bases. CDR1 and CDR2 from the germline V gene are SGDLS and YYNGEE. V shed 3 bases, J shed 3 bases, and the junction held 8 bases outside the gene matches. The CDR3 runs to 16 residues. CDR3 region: CASSASRAGGYNEQFF. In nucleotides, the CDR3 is TGTGCCAGCAGCGCATCACGCGCGGGGGGCTACAATGAGCAGTTCTTC.

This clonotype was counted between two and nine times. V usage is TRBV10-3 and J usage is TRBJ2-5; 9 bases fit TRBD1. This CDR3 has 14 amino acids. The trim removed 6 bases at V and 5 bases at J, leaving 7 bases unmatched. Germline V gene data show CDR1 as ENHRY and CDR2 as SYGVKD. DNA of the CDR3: TGTGCCATCAGAGATGGACAGGGGAAGGAGACCCAGTACTTC. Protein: CAIRDGQGKETQYF.

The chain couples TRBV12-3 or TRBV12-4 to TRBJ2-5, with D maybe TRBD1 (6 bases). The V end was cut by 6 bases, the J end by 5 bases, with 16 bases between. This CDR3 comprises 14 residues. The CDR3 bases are TGTGCCAGCAGAAAAACAGGGTCCGGCGAGACCCAGTACTTC. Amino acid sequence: CASRKTGSGETQYF.

The CDR3 spells CASGLRVSWDTGELFF. CDR3 nucleotides: TGTGCTAGTGGTTTGAGGGTATCTTGGGACACCGGGGAGCTGTTTTTT. This chain joins TRBV12-5 and TRBJ2-2, with D uncertain. V gave up 2 bases and J gave up 3 bases, with 13 bases separating them. Germline assignment: CDR1 LGHNT and CDR2 FRNRAP. This CDR3 region has 16 residues.

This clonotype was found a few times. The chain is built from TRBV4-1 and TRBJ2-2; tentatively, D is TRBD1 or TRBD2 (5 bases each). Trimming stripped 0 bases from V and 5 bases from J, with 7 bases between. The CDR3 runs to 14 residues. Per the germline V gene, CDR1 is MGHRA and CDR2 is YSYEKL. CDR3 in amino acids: CASSQDWGTGELFF. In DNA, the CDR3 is TGCGCCAGCAGCCAAGATTGGGGGACCGGGGAGCTGTTTTTT.

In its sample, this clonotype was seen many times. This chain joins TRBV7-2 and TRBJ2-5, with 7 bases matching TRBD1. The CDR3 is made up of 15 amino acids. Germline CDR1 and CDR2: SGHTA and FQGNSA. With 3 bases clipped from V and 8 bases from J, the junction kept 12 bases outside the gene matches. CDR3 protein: CASSFTGTEKRTQYF. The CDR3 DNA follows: TGTGCCAGCAGCTTTACCGGGACAGAGAAGAGAACCCAGTACTTC.

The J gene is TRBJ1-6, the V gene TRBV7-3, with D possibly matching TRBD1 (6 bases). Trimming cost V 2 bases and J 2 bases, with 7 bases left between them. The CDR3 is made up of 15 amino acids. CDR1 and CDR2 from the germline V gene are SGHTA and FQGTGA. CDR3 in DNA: TGTGCCAGCAGCTTAGAGGGGGCCTATAATTCACCCCTCCACTTT. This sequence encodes CASSLEGAYNSPLHF.

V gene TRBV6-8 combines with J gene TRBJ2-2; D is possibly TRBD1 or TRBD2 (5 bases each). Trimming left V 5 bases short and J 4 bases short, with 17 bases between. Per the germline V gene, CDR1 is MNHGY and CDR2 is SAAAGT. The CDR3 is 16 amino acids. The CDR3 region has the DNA TGTGCCAGCAGTAGGGACGGGCCCTTTCCCACCGGGGAGCTGTTTTTT. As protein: CASSRDGPFPTGELFF.

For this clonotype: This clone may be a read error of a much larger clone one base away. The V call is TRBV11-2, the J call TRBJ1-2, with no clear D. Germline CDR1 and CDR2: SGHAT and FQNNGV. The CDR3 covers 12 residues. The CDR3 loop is CTSSSYPYGYTF. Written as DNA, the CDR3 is TGTACCAGCAGCTCATACCCTTACGGCTACACTTTC.

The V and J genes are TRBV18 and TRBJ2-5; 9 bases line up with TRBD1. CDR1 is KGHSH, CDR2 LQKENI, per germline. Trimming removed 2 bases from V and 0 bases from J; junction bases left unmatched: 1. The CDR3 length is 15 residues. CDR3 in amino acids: CASSPGQGHQETQYF. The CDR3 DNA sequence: TGTGCCAGCTCACCAGGACAGGGGCACCAAGAGACCCAGTACTTC.

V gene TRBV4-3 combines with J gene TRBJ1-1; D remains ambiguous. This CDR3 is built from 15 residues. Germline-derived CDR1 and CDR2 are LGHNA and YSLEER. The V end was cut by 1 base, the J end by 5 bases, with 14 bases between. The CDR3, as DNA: TGCGCCAGCAGCCAAGTCCCCGGGAAAGGGACTGAAGCTTTCTTT. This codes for CASSQVPGKGTEAFF.

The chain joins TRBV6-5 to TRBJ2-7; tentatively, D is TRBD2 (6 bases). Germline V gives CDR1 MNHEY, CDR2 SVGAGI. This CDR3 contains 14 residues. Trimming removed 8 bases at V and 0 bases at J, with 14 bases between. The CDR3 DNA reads TGTGCCAGCGGGCTAGCGCTGAGCTCCTACGAGCAGTACTTC. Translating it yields CASGLALSSYEQYF.

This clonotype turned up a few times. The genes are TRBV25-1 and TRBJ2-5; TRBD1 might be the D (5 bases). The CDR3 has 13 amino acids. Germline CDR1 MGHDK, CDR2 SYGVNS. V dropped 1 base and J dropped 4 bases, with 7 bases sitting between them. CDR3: CASSESTAETQYF. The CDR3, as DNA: TGTGCCAGCAGTGAATCGACAGCAGAGACCCAGTACTTC.

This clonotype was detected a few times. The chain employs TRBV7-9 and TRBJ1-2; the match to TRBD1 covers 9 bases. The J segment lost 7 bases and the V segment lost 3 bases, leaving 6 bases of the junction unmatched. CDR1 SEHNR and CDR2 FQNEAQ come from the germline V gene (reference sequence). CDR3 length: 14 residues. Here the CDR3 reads CASSFPGQGSGYTF. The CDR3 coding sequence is TGTGCCAGCAGCTTTCCGGGACAGGGCTCTGGCTACACCTTC.

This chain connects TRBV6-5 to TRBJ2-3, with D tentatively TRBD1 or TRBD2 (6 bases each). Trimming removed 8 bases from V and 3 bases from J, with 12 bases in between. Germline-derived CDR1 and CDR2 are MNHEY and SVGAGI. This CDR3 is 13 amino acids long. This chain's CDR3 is CASRGLATDTQYF. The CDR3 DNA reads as TGTGCCAGCCGGGGGCTAGCAACAGATACGCAGTATTTT.

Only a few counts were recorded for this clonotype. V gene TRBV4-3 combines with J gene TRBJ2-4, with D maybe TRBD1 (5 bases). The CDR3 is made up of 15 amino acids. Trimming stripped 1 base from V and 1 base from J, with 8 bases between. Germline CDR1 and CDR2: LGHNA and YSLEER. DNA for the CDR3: TGCGCCAGCAGCCAAGGGGCAGGGGCCAAAAACATTCAGTACTTC. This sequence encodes CASSQGAGAKNIQYF.

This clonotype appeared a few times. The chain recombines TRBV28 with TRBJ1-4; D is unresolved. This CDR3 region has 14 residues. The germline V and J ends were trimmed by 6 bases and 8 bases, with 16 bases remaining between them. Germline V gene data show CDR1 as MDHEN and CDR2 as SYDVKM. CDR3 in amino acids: CASRTTPRAEKLFF. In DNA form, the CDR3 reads TGTGCCAGCAGGACAACACCGAGAGCGGAAAAACTGTTTTTT.

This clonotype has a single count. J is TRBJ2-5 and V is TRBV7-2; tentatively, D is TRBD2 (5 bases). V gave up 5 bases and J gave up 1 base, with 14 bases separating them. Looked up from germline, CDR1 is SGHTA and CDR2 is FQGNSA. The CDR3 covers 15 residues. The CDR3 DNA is TGTGCCAGCAGCCCCCCCTTCGCGGGCCAAGAGACCCAGTACTTC. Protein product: CASSPPFAGQETQYF.